The 21 T cell receptor beta chains below all came from one sample that was sequenced in a study of T cell changes during pregnancy in multiple sclerosis. Clones were read by immunoSEQ multiplex PCR, and TCRdb kept only the in-frame ones, dropping some. The table records about 77,000 clones, around 91% of them present only once. The source material was peripheral blood, sampled before pregnancy. The receptors stem from a female donor with multiple sclerosis, enrolled in a pregnancy study.

In its sample, this clone was seen once. The chain links TRBV5-4 to TRBJ1-2, with TRBD1 identical over 8 bases. The CDR3 has 17 amino acids. Losses at the gene ends were 4 bases for V and 5 bases for J; bases not matched to a gene: 16. Germline CDR1 is SGHNT and CDR2 is YYREEE (reference sequence). The DNA for the CDR3 is TGTGCCAGCAGCCGAGGGGGGTCGGACAGGGACCTATATGGCTACACCTTC. Protein: CASSRGGSDRDLYGYTF. The complete variable domain, with remaining parts taken from reference TRBV5-4 and TRBJ1-2, reads ETGVTQSPTHLIKTRGQQVTLRCSSQSGHNTVSWYQQALGQGPQFIFQYYREEENGRGNFPPRFSGLQFPNYSSELNVNALELDDSALYLCASSRGGSDRDLYGYTFGSGTRLTVV.

CDR3 DNA sequence: TGTGCCTGTTCAGCGGGGGCCATCACAGATACGCAGTATTTT. It is translated as CACSAGAITDTQYF. V and J are TRBV30 and TRBJ2-3; 8 bases align to TRBD2. Germline V gene lookup returns CDR1 GTSNPN and CDR2 SVGIG (reference sequence). Unmatched junction bases numbered 7, after V lost 6 bases and J lost 2 bases. The CDR3 loop spans 14 amino acids.

The rearrangement joins TRBV7-2 to TRBJ2-2; a possible D gene is TRBD1 (6 bases). Germline CDR1 and CDR2: SGHTA and FQGNSA. With 2 bases removed from V and 4 bases from J, the gap between germline ends came to 11 bases. This CDR3 contains 15 residues. This CDR3 is CASSLSGVSTGELFF. CDR3 bases: TGTGCCAGCAGCTTATCAGGGGTGAGCACCGGGGAGCTGTTTTTT.

The sample holds one count of this clone. The J gene is TRBJ2-1, the V gene TRBV10-2, with 7 bases lining up with TRBD2. CDR1 and CDR2 from the germline V gene are WSHSY and SAAADI. Germline trimming cut 11 bases from V and 0 bases from J; bases unmatched to any gene: 19. The CDR3 loop spans 18 amino acids. CDR3 protein: CALRIKGREGSSYNEQFF. The CDR3 region has the DNA TGCGCCCTCCGAATTAAAGGGAGGGAAGGGAGCTCCTACAATGAGCAGTTCTTC.

The genes are TRBV6-5 and TRBJ2-5; TRBD1 matches 7 bases. With 5 bases clipped from V and 1 base from J, the junction kept 4 bases outside the gene matches. CDR3 length equals 14 residues. CDR1 and CDR2 (germline): MNHEY, SVGAGI. DNA for the CDR3: TGTGCCAGCAGTAATTGGGACAGCCAAGAGACCCAGTACTTC. As protein: CASSNWDSQETQYF.

The DNA of the CDR3 is TGTGCCAGCAGTGACGAGGAGGGGGCGGCTGAAGCTTTCTTT. Its translation: CASSDEEGAAEAFF. This chain joins TRBV6-4 and TRBJ1-1, with TRBD1 matching 7 bases. Germline V gene lookup returns CDR1 MRHNA and CDR2 SNTAGT. Trimming cost V 2 bases and J 6 bases; bases outside gene matches: 6. The length of the CDR3 is 14 residues.

In DNA form, the CDR3 reads TGTGCCAGCAGCTCTAAAGAGCAGTTCTTC. As protein: CASSSKEQFF. The chain is built from TRBV7-3 and TRBJ2-1; D is unresolved. V lost 4 bases to trimming and J lost 10 bases, with 5 bases between them. Germline assignment: CDR1 SGHTA and CDR2 FQGTGA. The CDR3 has 10 amino acids. The full variable domain, in which reference TRBV7-3 and TRBJ2-1 provide the parts outside the CDR3, is GAGVSQTPSNKVTEKGKYVELRCDPISGHTALYWYRQSLGQGPEFLIYFQGTGAADDSGLPNDRFFAVRPEGSVSTLKIQRTERGDSAVYLCASSSKEQFFGPGTRLTVL.

The chain has TRBV5-1 and TRBJ2-7; 9 bases are shared with TRBD2. The CDR3 runs 16 residues. Germline CDR1 SGHRS, CDR2 YFSETQ. V lost 0 bases and J lost 7; bases outside the gene matches: 11. The CDR3, as DNA: TGCGCCAGCAGCTTGGGGGATAGCGGGGGACTACGTGAGCAGTACTTC. Protein product: CASSLGDSGGLREQYF.

V is TRBV29-1 and J is TRBJ2-5; no reliable D call. Looked up from germline, CDR1 is SQVTM and CDR2 is ANQGSEA. Trimming removed 5 bases from V and 1 base from J, with 14 bases in between. The CDR3 has 14 amino acids. As DNA, the CDR3 is TGCAGCGTTACTCGGAACAGCCTCCAAGAGACCCAGTACTTC. Translated, it gives CSVTRNSLQETQYF.

V gene TRBV6-4 combines with J gene TRBJ2-1; tentatively, D is TRBD2 (6 bases). Germline CDR1 MRHNA, CDR2 SNTAGT. V was clipped by 0 bases and J by 10 bases, with 13 bases between them. The CDR3 has 14 amino acids. The CDR3 DNA follows: TGTGCCAGCAGTGACTCGAGGATTGGGGGGGAGCAGTTCTTC. Amino acid sequence: CASSDSRIGGEQFF.

The CDR3 region is CASSAQTGEETQYF. CDR3 DNA sequence: TGTGCCAGCAGCGCCCAGACAGGGGAAGAGACCCAGTACTTC. The gene calls are TRBV5-4 and TRBJ2-5; 8 nucleotides line up with TRBD1. Germline V CDR1 and CDR2: SGHNT, YYREEE (reference sequence). V lost 4 bases, J lost 3 bases, and 5 bases stayed unmatched. The CDR3 loop spans 14 amino acids.

The chain combines TRBV7-9 with TRBJ2-5; D is possibly TRBD2 (6 bases). The CDR3 is 16 amino acids. Germline CDR1 reads SEHNR; CDR2 reads FQNEAQ (reference sequence). V gave up 3 bases and J gave up 1 base, with 15 bases separating them. The CDR3 DNA follows: TGTGCCAGCAGCTTCGTGCACGCCGGGGGCCAAGAGACCCAGTACTTC. Amino acids: CASSFVHAGGQETQYF.

The V and J genes are TRBV10-3 and TRBJ1-1; the D is unclear. The CDR3 contains 15 residues. Trimming left V 6 bases short and J 4 bases short, with 18 bases between. The germline V gene encodes CDR1 ENHRY and CDR2 SYGVKD. The CDR3, as DNA: TGTGCCATCAGACCCCATGGGGAGGACCTCACTGAAGCTTTCTTT. It codes for CAIRPHGEDLTEAFF.

This clone showed up just once. This chain links TRBV15 with TRBJ2-7; 8 bases line up with TRBD1. Germline V gene lookup returns CDR1 LNHNV and CDR2 YYDKDF (reference sequence). CDR3 length: 15 residues. V gave up 1 base and J gave up 2 bases; unmatched junction bases: 4. CDR3 in DNA: TGTGCCACCAGCAGAGCAGGGGGCCGGACCTACGAGCAGTACTTC. This gives the protein CATSRAGGRTYEQYF.

There are a few counts of this clone. The chain combines TRBV6-1 with TRBJ1-1, with TRBD1 matching 8 bases. The CDR3 loop spans 15 amino acids. The germline CDR1 and CDR2 sequences are MNHNS and SASEGT. J gave up 0 bases and V 3 bases, and 3 bases lay outside the gene matches. CDR3 DNA sequence: TGTGCCAGCAGTGAGACAGGGGAGATGAACACTGAAGCTTTCTTT. This codes for CASSETGEMNTEAFF.

The chain recombines TRBV6-1 with TRBJ1-5; TRBD1 agrees at 9 bases. The CDR3 has 15 amino acids. With 3 bases clipped from V and 5 bases from J, the junction kept 5 bases outside the gene matches. Per the germline V gene, CDR1 is MNHNS and CDR2 is SASEGT. The chain's CDR3 is CASSDGTGSYQPQHF. For the CDR3, the DNA is TGTGCCAGCAGTGATGGGACAGGGAGCTATCAGCCCCAGCATTTT.

V and J are TRBV5-1 and TRBJ1-1; D may be TRBD1 (5 bases). Per the germline V gene, CDR1 is SGHRS and CDR2 is YFSETQ. Trimming removed 7 bases at V and 10 bases at J, with 14 bases between. The CDR3 loop spans 11 amino acids. The CDR3 reads CASADPQGAFF. Written as DNA, the CDR3 is TGCGCCAGCGCTGACCCCCAGGGAGCTTTCTTT.

The chain couples TRBV19 to TRBJ2-2, with TRBD1 matching over 8 bases. After removal of 7 bases from V and 5 bases from J, the junction contained 9 bases not matched to a gene. Germline assignment: CDR1 LNHDA and CDR2 SQIVND (reference sequence). This CDR3 is built from 15 residues. The chain's CDR3 is CASIRTGRNTGELFF. CDR3 nucleotide sequence: TGTGCCAGTATCCGGACAGGGCGAAATACCGGGGAGCTGTTTTTT.

This CDR3 is CASSLGSQGNEQFF. The CDR3 nucleotides are TGTGCCAGCAGCTTGGGTTCACAGGGCAATGAGCAGTTCTTC. The V call is TRBV5-4, the J call TRBJ2-1, with a possible D match to TRBD1 (6 bases). Trimming removed 0 bases from V and 6 bases from J, with 10 bases in between. Germline V CDR1 and CDR2: SGHNT, YYREEE (reference sequence). The CDR3 is 14 amino acids.

The chain recombines TRBV9 with TRBJ2-7, with TRBD1 matching over 7 bases. CDR3 length: 15 residues. V shed 4 bases, J shed 3 bases, and the junction held 10 bases outside the gene matches. Germline CDR1 reads SGDLS; CDR2 reads YYNGEE. In nucleotides, the CDR3 is TGTGCCAGCAGCCTAGGGACAGCCATGATCTACGAGCAGTACTTC. It codes for CASSLGTAMIYEQYF.

The rearrangement joins TRBV11-2 to TRBJ2-7, with D possibly being TRBD1 (6 bases). Deletions cut 5 bases from V and 3 bases from J, with 17 bases between. Germline V gives CDR1 SGHAT, CDR2 FQNNGV. This CDR3 is built from 15 residues. CDR3 sequence reads: CASSGGRGHFYEQYF. CDR3 nucleotide sequence: TGTGCCAGCAGCGGGGGACGGGGACACTTCTACGAGCAGTACTTC.